The source of this T cell receptor (beta chain) is a study of blood T cell repertoires in COVID-19. Study background: COVID-19 samples collected from the United States, Italy and Spain covered acute and convalescent phases.

TCRdb's copy holds only in-frame clones and misses some; the assay was immunoSEQ multiplex PCR. The repertoire has approximately 260,000 clones, 70% to 85% of them found once; the top ten carry over 7.5%. Deletions cut 6 bases from V and 4 bases from J, with 15 bases between. This CDR3 spans 14 amino acids. Germline V lookup: CDR1 SNHLY, CDR2 FYNNEI. This clonotype was obtained from a woman over 75 with acute or convalescent COVID-19. The sequenced sample was peripheral blood. The chain combines TRBV2 with TRBJ1-2; no clear D gene. CDR3 sequence reads: CASSVTQERYGYTF. The DNA of the CDR3 is TGTGCCAGCAGCGTTACTCAGGAACGCTATGGCTACACCTTC.